These 28 T cell receptor beta chains were all obtained from the same sample, sequenced in a study of cytomegalovirus exposure and HLA in healthy donors. Produced via immunoSEQ multiplex PCR; TCRdb's table is partial and in-frame only. Among 82,000 or so clones listed, 95% were seen once. The sequenced sample consisted of PBMCs. The receptors were gathered from a woman under 30 in good health and CMV-seronegative.

The gene calls are TRBV4-3 and TRBJ2-1; perhaps TRBD1 as D (6 bases). V was pared by 8 bases and J by 6 bases, with 14 bases between. The CDR3 extends over 13 amino acids. From germline, CDR1 is LGHNA and CDR2 YSLEER. CDR3 protein: CASGDNRGNEQFF. Here the CDR3 DNA reads TGCGCCAGCGGGGACAACCGAGGCAATGAGCAGTTCTTC.

Here the CDR3 DNA reads TGTGCCAGCAGTCCGGACCCCTTAGCGGGAGGGCCGGAGGTTGAGCAGTTCTTC. This sequence encodes CASSPDPLAGGPEVEQFF. The chain links TRBV9 to TRBJ2-1; 11 bases match TRBD2. CDR1 and CDR2 from the germline V gene are SGDLS and YYNGEE. The length of the CDR3 is 18 residues. Trimming took 5 bases from V and 9 from J; bases not matched to a gene: 19.

The J gene is TRBJ2-1, the V gene TRBV6-6, with 9 bases matching TRBD2. The germline gives CDR1 MNHNY, CDR2 SVGAGI (reference sequence). The CDR3 has 14 residues. The ends lost 8 bases at V and 4 bases at J; junction bases unmatched: 6. CDR3 in amino acids: CASLSGSPYNEQFF. CDR3 DNA: TGTGCCAGCCTTAGCGGGAGCCCTTACAATGAGCAGTTCTTC.

This chain joins TRBV5-1 and TRBJ2-1; 9 bases map to TRBD1. Germline V lookup: CDR1 SGHRS, CDR2 YFSETQ. The CDR3 has 15 residues. The J segment lost 7 bases and the V segment lost 0 bases, leaving 5 bases of the junction unmatched. The CDR3 loop reads CASSLVPGQGNEQFF. The CDR3 DNA reads as TGCGCCAGCAGCTTGGTCCCCGGACAGGGGAATGAGCAGTTCTTC.

With regard to this clone: Other DNA sequences from this sample encode an identical CDR3 as well. This rearrangement joins TRBV4-3 to TRBJ2-7; 8 bases map to TRBD2. The junction had 11 bases not matched to a gene; V was cut back by 3 bases and J by 1 base. This CDR3 region has 17 residues. Germline V CDR1 and CDR2: LGHNA, YSLEER. The CDR3 DNA follows: TGCGCCAGCAGCCAGGATGTCGGGACTAGGGGTTCCTACGAGCAGTACTTC. Residues: CASSQDVGTRGSYEQYF.

This clone came up once. The V and J genes are TRBV4-1 and TRBJ2-2; D uncertain. Germline V lookup: CDR1 MGHRA, CDR2 YSYEKL. The CDR3 totals 13 residues. The V gene lost 6 bases and the J gene lost 4 bases, with 9 bases spanning the gap. In DNA, the CDR3 is TGCGCCAGCAGAAAAGCCGCCACCGGGGAGCTGTTTTTT. Its translation: CASRKAATGELFF.

The chain joins TRBV9 to TRBJ1-6; D perhaps matches TRBD1 (6 bases). Germline V gene data show CDR1 as SGDLS and CDR2 as YYNGEE. The CDR3 runs 14 residues. V dropped 2 bases and J dropped 10 bases, with 13 bases sitting between them. The CDR3 reads CASSVAGEGSPLHF. CDR3 DNA sequence: TGTGCCAGCAGCGTTGCAGGGGAGGGGTCACCCCTCCACTTT.

V is TRBV6-5 and J is TRBJ1-3, with no clear D. The CDR3 loop spans 16 amino acids. Germline V gene lookup returns CDR1 MNHEY and CDR2 SVGAGI. The V end lost 0 bases, the J end lost 0 bases, and 9 bases lay between the germline ends. The DNA of the CDR3 is TGTGCCAGCAGTTACTCGGGCTCGAGCTCTGGAAACACCATATATTTT. It encodes CASSYSGSSSGNTIYF.

V and J are TRBV27 and TRBJ2-1; 7 nucleotides match TRBD2. Germline V gene sequence: CDR1 MNHEY, CDR2 SMNVEV (reference sequence). J gave up 5 bases and V 6 bases, and 4 bases lay outside the gene matches. The CDR3 runs 13 residues. The CDR3 reads CASRTSRDNEQFF. In DNA form, the CDR3 reads TGTGCCAGCAGGACTAGCAGGGACAATGAGCAGTTCTTC.

This clone has only one observation. The chain recombines TRBV9 with TRBJ2-2, with 12 nucleotides matching TRBD2. Losses at the gene ends were 0 bases for V and 7 bases for J; bases not matched to a gene: 4. Looked up from germline, CDR1 is SGDLS and CDR2 is YYNGEE. The CDR3 has 16 residues. CDR3 residues: CASSVGLAGVDGELFF. The CDR3 bases are TGTGCCAGCAGCGTAGGACTAGCGGGAGTGGACGGGGAGCTGTTTTTT. The complete variable domain, with remaining parts taken from reference TRBV9 and TRBJ2-2, reads DSGVTQTPKHLITATGQRVTLRCSPRSGDLSVYWYQQSLDQGLQFLIQYYNGEERAKGNILERFSAQQFPDLHSELNLSSLELGDSALYFCASSVGLAGVDGELFFGEGSRLTVL.

This chain connects TRBV5-4 to TRBJ2-7, with 7 nucleotides matching TRBD1. This CDR3 comprises 13 residues. V lost 4 bases, J lost 3 bases, and 4 bases stayed unmatched. CDR1 is SGHNT, CDR2 YYREEE, per germline (reference sequence). The CDR3, as DNA: TGTGCCAGCAGCAGGGACAGCAACTACGAGCAGTACTTC. It specifies CASSRDSNYEQYF. The full variable domain, completed using reference TRBV5-4 and TRBJ2-7, is ETGVTQSPTHLIKTRGQQVTLRCSSQSGHNTVSWYQQALGQGPQFIFQYYREEENGRGNFPPRFSGLQFPNYSSELNVNALELDDSALYLCASSRDSNYEQYFGPGTRLTVT.

The V and J genes are TRBV27 and TRBJ2-3; no clear D gene. Germline CDR1 is MNHEY and CDR2 is SMNVEV (reference sequence). CDR3 length: 14 residues. The V and J ends lost 2 bases and 3 bases respectively, with 9 bases between them. The CDR3 here is CASSLAVQTDTQYF. CDR3 coding DNA: TGTGCCAGCAGTTTAGCGGTGCAGACAGATACGCAGTATTTT.

CDR3 loop: CASSSSTGYGNTIYF. The CDR3 DNA sequence: TGTGCCAGCAGTTCGTCGACAGGGTACGGAAACACCATATATTTT. The chain has TRBV6-5 and TRBJ1-3; 7 bases match TRBD1. Germline V gene sequence: CDR1 MNHEY, CDR2 SVGAGI. The CDR3 contains 15 residues. The V gene end was trimmed by 4 bases and the J gene end by 4 bases; junction bases not matched to a gene: 7.

The gene calls are TRBV28 and TRBJ2-7; 11 nucleotides match TRBD2. Germline assignment: CDR1 MDHEN and CDR2 SYDVKM. The junction had 7 bases not matched to a gene; V was cut back by 6 bases and J by 3 bases. The CDR3 spans 15 residues. The CDR3 protein is CASSRPLAGVYEQYF. In DNA, the CDR3 is TGTGCCAGCAGCCGGCCACTAGCGGGAGTCTACGAGCAGTACTTC.

The CDR3 DNA is TGTGCCAGTAGTATTCGGACAGGGGCAATTCCCGGGGAGCTGTTTTTT. Amino acids: CASSIRTGAIPGELFF. The chain uses TRBV19 and TRBJ2-2; TRBD1 matches 9 bases. Germline lookup yields CDR1 LNHDA and CDR2 SQIVND (reference sequence). V lost 3 bases to trimming and J lost 6 bases; unmatched junction nucleotides: 8. The length of the CDR3 is 16 residues.

The V gene is TRBV7-2, the J gene TRBJ2-1; TRBD2 aligns across 11 bases. Trimming took 6 bases from V and 2 from J; bases not matched to a gene: 6. Germline V CDR1 and CDR2: SGHTA, FQGNSA. CDR3 length: 16 residues. The CDR3 protein is CASSRGLAVTYNEQFF. The CDR3 DNA sequence: TGTGCCAGCAGTAGGGGACTAGCGGTTACCTACAATGAGCAGTTCTTC.

The chain joins TRBV6-5 to TRBJ1-6; a weak D match, TRBD1 (5 bases). V shed 8 bases and J shed 3 bases, with 8 bases lying between them. Germline CDR1 reads MNHEY; CDR2 reads SVGAGI. This CDR3 is built from 13 residues. The chain's CDR3 is CASQGFYNSPLHF. CDR3 DNA: TGTGCCAGCCAGGGATTCTATAATTCACCCCTCCACTTT.

A single count supports this clone. J is TRBJ2-7 and V is TRBV29-1, with D perhaps matching TRBD1 (6 bases). The CDR3 is made up of 11 amino acids. The germline V gene has CDR1 SQVTM and CDR2 ANQGSEA. V lost 5 bases and J 3 bases, leaving 8 bases between the germline ends. The CDR3 reads CSVRQDYEQYF. The CDR3 DNA reads TGCAGCGTTCGACAGGACTACGAGCAGTACTTC.

This sequence joins TRBV27 and TRBJ2-5, with 8 bases matching TRBD1. The germline CDR1 and CDR2 sequences are MNHEY and SMNVEV (reference sequence). The CDR3 totals 13 residues. Trimming at V came to 4 bases and at J to 3 bases, leaving 1 base not matched to a gene. CDR3 sequence: CASSSGQEETQYF. CDR3 nucleotide sequence: TGTGCCAGCAGTTCGGGACAGGAAGAGACCCAGTACTTC.

J is TRBJ2-7 and V is TRBV11-3; D gene unclear. Germline CDR1 SGHNT, CDR2 YENEEA. This CDR3 is 13 amino acids long. V was cut by 5 bases and J by 3 bases, with 11 bases left in between. The CDR3 nucleotides read TGTGCCAGCAGCACATACTCAGGCTACGAGCAGTACTTC. Translation gives CASSTYSGYEQYF.

The rearrangement uses TRBV4-1 and TRBJ2-7, with 7 bases that match TRBD2. CDR1 and CDR2 (germline): MGHRA, YSYEKL. The CDR3 is made up of 16 amino acids. V gave up 1 base and J gave up 3 bases; unmatched junction bases: 9. The CDR3 is CASSQVGEGKGYEQYF. CDR3 in DNA: TGCGCCAGCAGCCAAGTCGGGGAGGGAAAGGGCTACGAGCAGTACTTC.

V and J are TRBV9 and TRBJ1-5; 7 positions match TRBD1. CDR1 SGDLS and CDR2 YYNGEE come from the germline V gene. The CDR3 has 14 amino acids. Trimming took 3 bases from V and 2 from J; bases not matched to a gene: 2. The CDR3 nucleotides are TGTGCCAGCAGCGACACAGGGGGCAATCAGCCCCAGCATTTT. Its protein product is CASSDTGGNQPQHF.

This rearrangement joins TRBV30 to TRBJ2-7; perhaps TRBD2 as D (6 bases). CDR1 and CDR2 from the germline V gene are GTSNPN and SVGIG (reference sequence). The CDR3 length is 14 residues. Trimming took 7 bases from V and 1 from J, leaving 17 bases between them. CDR3 sequence reads: CAYGSGTLSYEQYF. The CDR3 bases are TGTGCCTACGGAAGTGGGACTCTGTCCTACGAGCAGTACTTC.

The genes are TRBV7-2 and TRBJ1-2, with 7 bases matching TRBD1. Germline CDR1 is SGHTA and CDR2 is FQGNSA. V was clipped by 5 bases and J by 4 bases; unmatched bases: 4. This CDR3 region has 13 residues. CDR3 sequence: CASSPRGIYGYTF. The CDR3 DNA sequence: TGTGCCAGCAGCCCCAGGGGGATCTATGGCTACACCTTC.

The chain joins TRBV23-1 to TRBJ2-5; 14 positions match TRBD2. TRBV23-1 is an ORF; its function is uncertain. V gave up 4 bases and J gave up 5 bases; unmatched junction bases: 12. The CDR3 covers 18 residues. The CDR3 DNA sequence: TGCGCCAGCAGTCGGTCGGGACTAGCGGGGGTCAACAGGGAGACCCAGTACTTC. This gives the protein CASSRSGLAGVNRETQYF.

This rearrangement joins TRBV6-1 to TRBJ2-2, with D possibly matching TRBD1 (6 bases). Looked up from germline, CDR1 is MNHNS and CDR2 is SASEGT. The V gene lost 4 bases and the J gene lost 1 base, with 10 bases spanning the gap. This CDR3 comprises 15 residues. CDR3 nucleotides: TGTGCCAGCAGTGTAATGGACAGGAACACCGGGGAGCTGTTTTTT. Protein: CASSVMDRNTGELFF.

The chain employs TRBV7-2 and TRBJ2-1, with 8 bases matching TRBD2. In germline, CDR1 is SGHTA, CDR2 FQGNSA. The CDR3 has 16 amino acids. V gave up 2 bases and J gave up 8 bases; unmatched junction bases: 11. The CDR3 bases are TGTGCCAGCAGCTTACGTCCAGCGGGGGAGGGGTATGAGCAGTTCTTC. Protein product: CASSLRPAGEGYEQFF.

The CDR3 DNA follows: TGTGCCATCAGTGAGTCGAGGGTCCACCTACGACAGGGGGGATTATCAGATACGCAGTATTTT. It yields the protein CAISESRVHLRQGGLSDTQYF. The chain employs TRBV10-3 and TRBJ2-3; TRBD1 agrees at 9 bases. The CDR3 consists of 21 residues. The germline V gene encodes CDR1 ENHRY and CDR2 SYGVKD. Losses at the gene ends were 0 bases for V and 4 bases for J; bases not matched to a gene: 20.